Listed here are 9 T cell receptor beta chains from one sample, sequenced in a study of T cell changes during pregnancy in multiple sclerosis (dated 2019 in TCRdb). Libraries were prepared through the immunoSEQ multiplex PCR assay. In its TCRdb copy, this immuneACCESS table keeps in-frame sequences only and misses some clones. Where compared with another copy, unresolved V genes explain less than half of these, and the others have no known cause. A total of tens of thousands of clones appear in this sample, around 90% of them only once. 10% to 15% of the sample lies in the top ten. Sequencing used CD8+ T cells from peripheral blood mononuclear cells, obtained in the first trimester of pregnancy. The receptors originated from a female donor with multiple sclerosis, enrolled in a pregnancy study.

CDR3: CASSTGQGYEKLFF. DNA of the CDR3: TGTGCCAGCAGTACCGGACAGGGGTACGAAAAACTGTTTTTT. This rearrangement joins TRBV6-5 to TRBJ1-4; TRBD1 agrees at 9 bases. This CDR3 is 14 amino acids long. From germline, CDR1 is MNHEY and CDR2 SVGAGI. The J segment lost 8 bases and the V segment lost 5 bases, leaving 6 bases of the junction unmatched.

This chain joins TRBV4-1 and TRBJ2-7, with D maybe TRBD1 (6 bases). The germline V gene encodes CDR1 MGHRA and CDR2 YSYEKL. This CDR3 region has 18 residues. Between the trimmed V and J ends, which lost 0 bases and 5 bases, there was a span of 23 bases. CDR3 region: CASSQDRGFVSDLDEQYF. The CDR3 coding sequence is TGCGCCAGCAGCCAAGATAGGGGGTTCGTGTCAGATCTTGACGAGCAGTACTTC.

CDR3 bases: TGTGCCAGCTCAGAGCGGGGGGTCGAAAAACTGTTTTTT. It yields the protein CASSERGVEKLFF. The rearrangement uses TRBV18 and TRBJ1-4; a weak D match, TRBD1 (5 bases). Deletions cut 5 bases from V and 8 bases from J, with 12 bases between. The CDR3 length is 13 residues. Germline loops: CDR1 KGHSH, CDR2 LQKENI.

The chain joins TRBV5-8 to TRBJ2-1; TRBD1 agrees at 9 bases. The CDR3 loop spans 14 amino acids. After removal of 9 bases from V and 4 bases from J, the junction contained 8 bases not matched to a gene. CDR1 and CDR2 (germline): SGHTS, YDEGEE. The CDR3 region is CAMDRGRSYNEQFF. Here the CDR3 DNA reads TGTGCCATGGACAGGGGAAGAAGTTACAATGAGCAGTTCTTC.

The chain is built from TRBV7-3 and TRBJ2-1; D is perhaps TRBD2 (6 bases). The CDR3 loop spans 14 amino acids. CDR1 is SGHTA and CDR2 is FQGTGA in the germline V gene. V was shortened by 5 bases and J by 9 bases, with 17 bases between the two germline ends. The CDR3: CASSRDSSSGEQFF. The CDR3 DNA reads TGTGCCAGCAGCAGGGACTCTTCCTCGGGTGAGCAGTTCTTC.

The chain combines TRBV5-1 with TRBJ2-4; D gene unclear. The CDR3 has 16 residues. The germline V gene encodes CDR1 SGHRS and CDR2 YFSETQ. Trimming shortened V by 0 bases and J by 0 bases, and 10 bases separated the two germline ends. CDR3 residues: CASSLDTLSAKNIQYF. CDR3 nucleotides: TGCGCCAGCAGCTTGGACACCCTGTCAGCCAAAAACATTCAGTACTTC.

Written as DNA, the CDR3 is TGTGCCAGCAGCTTATCGGGGTTGAATGAGCAGTTCTTC. It translates to CASSLSGLNEQFF. The chain has TRBV13 and TRBJ2-1; D is perhaps TRBD2 (5 bases). Germline V CDR1 and CDR2: PRHDT, FYEKMQ (reference sequence). The CDR3 has 13 amino acids. The V and J ends lost 2 bases and 7 bases respectively, with 9 bases between them.

The chain employs TRBV4-1 and TRBJ1-2; TRBD1 aligns across 9 bases. CDR3 length: 14 residues. The V gene end was trimmed by 2 bases and the J gene end by 3 bases; junction bases not matched to a gene: 1. Per the germline V gene, CDR1 is MGHRA and CDR2 is YSYEKL. CDR3 in DNA: TGCGCCAGCAGCCAATGGACAGGGGACTATGGCTACACCTTC. Protein: CASSQWTGDYGYTF.

The chain carries TRBV14 and TRBJ2-3; TRBD1 might be the D (6 bases). The V gene lost 4 bases and the J gene lost 2 bases, with 10 bases spanning the gap. The CDR3 length is 14 residues. Germline V CDR1 and CDR2: SGHDN, FVKESK. This CDR3 reads CASSPTGITDTQYF. CDR3 DNA: TGTGCCAGCAGCCCGACAGGAATCACAGATACGCAGTATTTT.